Listed below are T cell receptor beta chains from one sample, sequenced in a study of T cell responses to AZD1222 COVID-19 vaccine. Clones were read by immunoSEQ multiplex PCR, and TCRdb kept only the in-frame ones, dropping some. The profile covers approximately 150,000 clones, with almost 95% appearing a single time and less than 2.5% taken by the ten largest. Here the sequenced sample was peripheral blood, taken on day 0 of AZD1222 vaccination. The receptor source for this set is an adult in good health. Each CDR3 is given with its conserved first and last residue. Fields, in order: CDR3 protein, CDR3 DNA, clone size, V gene, D gene, J gene. D genes are given only for firm matches. Expanded clones are given a class, and other clones once, few, many or no size at all.

CDR3: CASSGMSNQPQHF
DNA: TGTGCCAGCAGCGGGATGAGCAATCAGCCCCAGCATTTT
size: .
V: TRBV5-5
D: .
J: TRBJ1-5

CDR3: CASSQGSAGNTIYF
DNA: TGCGCCAGCAGCCAGGGCTCAGCTGGAAACACCATATATTTT
size: .
V: TRBV4-1
D: .
J: TRBJ1-3

CDR3: CASSLDLTFTYEQYF
DNA: TGTGCCAGCAGCTTAGACCTGACTTTCACCTACGAGCAGTACTTC
size: .
V: TRBV11-2
D: .
J: TRBJ2-7

CDR3: CASSQYREPGANVLTF
DNA: TGCGCCAGCAGCCAGTACAGGGAGCCTGGGGCCAACGTCCTGACTTTC
size: .
V: TRBV4-1
D: .
J: TRBJ2-6

CDR3: CASSYRQGNSPLHF
DNA: TGTGCCAGCAGTTACCGGCAGGGTAATTCACCCCTCCACTTT
size: once
V: TRBV6-2/TRBV6-3
D: .
J: TRBJ1-6

CDR3: CASSMEQGVRYGYTF
DNA: TGTGCCAGTAGTATGGAACAGGGGGTTAGGTATGGCTACACCTTC
size: .
V: TRBV19
D: TRBD1
J: TRBJ1-2

CDR3: CASSTAGQYGYTF
DNA: TGTGCCAGCTCAACGGCTGGTCAGTATGGCTACACCTTC
size: .
V: TRBV18
D: .
J: TRBJ1-2

CDR3: CASSPRRVQGSNYGYTF
DNA: TGTGCCAGCAGCCCGAGGAGGGTTCAGGGATCAAACTATGGCTACACCTTC
size: .
V: TRBV5-6
D: .
J: TRBJ1-2

CDR3: CASSRTGSGEKLFF
DNA: TGTGCCAGCAGCAGGACAGGGTCCGGTGAAAAACTGTTTTTT
size: .
V: TRBV7-2
D: TRBD1
J: TRBJ1-4

CDR3: CASTQQGSPSNEQFF
DNA: TGTGCCAGCACCCAACAGGGGAGCCCTTCCAATGAGCAGTTCTTC
size: .
V: TRBV6-5
D: TRBD1
J: TRBJ2-1

CDR3: CASSLATGGGYGYTF
DNA: TGTGCCAGCAGCTTAGCAACAGGCGGGGGCTATGGCTACACCTTC
size: .
V: TRBV7-9
D: .
J: TRBJ1-2

CDR3: CASGRGGGTNTGELFF
DNA: TGTGCCAGCGGGCGCGGCGGGGGGACGAACACCGGGGAGCTGTTTTTT
size: .
V: TRBV5-4
D: TRBD2
J: TRBJ2-2

CDR3: CAIRTEGQGSVETQYF
DNA: TGTGCCATCAGGACGGAGGGCCAGGGCTCGGTGGAGACCCAGTACTTC
size: .
V: TRBV10-3
D: .
J: TRBJ2-5

CDR3: CASSQEETSTDTQYF
DNA: TGCGCCAGCAGCCAAGAGGAGACTAGCACAGATACGCAGTATTTT
size: .
V: TRBV4-1
D: .
J: TRBJ2-3

CDR3: CASRLLGRGRVGYTF
DNA: TGTGCCAGCAGACTACTCGGCCGGGGGCGTGTTGGCTACACCTTC
size: .
V: TRBV6-5
D: .
J: TRBJ1-2

CDR3: CASSTRSDREWNGELFF
DNA: TGTGCCAGTAGTACCAGATCGGACAGGGAGTGGAACGGGGAGCTGTTTTTT
size: .
V: TRBV19
D: TRBD1
J: TRBJ2-2

CDR3: CASSLDTGNYGYTF
DNA: TGTGCCAGCAGCTTAGACACAGGGAACTATGGCTACACCTTC
size: .
V: TRBV7-9
D: .
J: TRBJ1-2

CDR3: CASSASYGTVSWQYF
DNA: TGTGCCAGTAGTGCCTCGTATGGGACAGTCTCGTGGCAGTACTTC
size: .
V: TRBV19
D: TRBD1
J: TRBJ2-7

CDR3: CASSLGGGAADTQYF
DNA: TGTGCCAGCAGCTTGGGAGGGGGGGCCGCAGATACGCAGTATTTT
size: .
V: TRBV13
D: .
J: TRBJ2-3

CDR3: CASSWTGPREAFF
DNA: TGTGCCAGCAGCTGGACAGGTCCCCGTGAAGCTTTCTTT
size: .
V: TRBV11-1
D: TRBD1
J: TRBJ1-1

CDR3: CATQQGLEQYF
DNA: TGTGCCACGCAACAGGGTCTCGAGCAGTACTTC
size: .
V: TRBV6-5
D: .
J: TRBJ2-7

CDR3: CASRSQGKDTQYF
DNA: TGTGCCAGCAGGTCTCAGGGGAAAGATACGCAGTATTTT
size: .
V: TRBV12-3/TRBV12-4
D: .
J: TRBJ2-3